This T cell receptor (beta chain) was sequenced during a study of blood T cell repertoires in COVID-19. Study at large: Samples taken during acute and convalescent COVID-19 were collected in the United States, Italy and Spain. Sample material is recorded as cDNA or gDNA derived from T cells, B-cell-depleted T cells, or PBMCs.

Original processing methods: Researchers report that nucleated cell counts were estimated from reference gene primer amplification. Using immunoSEQ multiplex PCR, the repertoire was profiled, and TCRdb retains in-frame clones only, with some absent. V and J calls and clone size are given by that table; D and trimming were obtained from the DNA. The repertoire holds 110,000 to 150,000 clones, with 85% to 90% as singletons. The sequence was collected from a human donor in a cohort sampled during active COVID-19. Sequencing was performed on peripheral blood.

CDR3 bases: TGTGCCAGTAGTATTCCGGGACAGGCTACTCAGCCCCAGCATTTT. Its translation is CASSIPGQATQPQHF. The J gene is TRBJ1-5, the V gene TRBV19, with 8 bases lining up with TRBD1. This CDR3 spans 15 amino acids. V shed 3 bases and J 6 bases; nucleotides not matched to a gene: 7. Germline CDR1 is LNHDA and CDR2 is SQIVND (reference sequence).